The present T cell receptor beta chain was sequenced within a study of blood T cell repertoires in COVID-19. Per the study methods: Estimation of nucleated cell counts was performed using reference gene primer amplification. The data were produced by immunoSEQ multiplex PCR, yet TCRdb's version contains in-frame clones alone and is incomplete. Clone size and V and J calls were adopted from that table, with D and trimming inferred from the DNA. The sample shows some 200,000 clones, 87% of them seen only once. Germline CDR1 is LNHNV and CDR2 is YYDKDF (reference sequence). The germline V and J ends were trimmed by 5 bases and 3 bases, with 26 bases remaining between them. This CDR3 is built from 18 residues. Participants had their cohort set by participant-reported clinical history.

The sample consisted of PBMCs or T cells enriched from blood (not recorded which). The receptor comes from a woman in her 30s who had recovered from COVID-19. The J gene is TRBJ2-7, the V gene TRBV15; possible D gene TRBD2, 6 bases. CDR3 DNA sequence: TGTGCCACCAGCTACGGAGCCAGGGAGGCTGGGGCTCTCTACGAGCAGTACTTC. It yields the protein CATSYGAREAGALYEQYF.